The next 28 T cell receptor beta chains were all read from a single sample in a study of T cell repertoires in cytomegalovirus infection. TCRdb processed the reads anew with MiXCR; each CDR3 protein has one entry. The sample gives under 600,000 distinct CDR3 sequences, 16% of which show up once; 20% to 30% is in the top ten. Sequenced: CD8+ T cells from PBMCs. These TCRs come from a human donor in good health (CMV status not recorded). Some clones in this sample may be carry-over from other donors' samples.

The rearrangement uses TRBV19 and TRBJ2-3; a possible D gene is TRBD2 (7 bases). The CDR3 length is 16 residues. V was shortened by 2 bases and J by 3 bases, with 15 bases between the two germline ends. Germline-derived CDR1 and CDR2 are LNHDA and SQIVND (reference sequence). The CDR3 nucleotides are TGTGCCAGTAGTATACCCGGGGGCGGGAGTACAGATACGCAGTATTTT. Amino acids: CASSIPGGGSTDTQYF.

Here the CDR3 DNA reads TGTGCCAGTACAAAGCGGGAGGGCCCGTCCTACGAGCAGTACTTC. It is translated as CASTKREGPSYEQYF. This sequence joins TRBV19 and TRBJ2-7, with TRBD2 matching over 10 bases. J lost 1 base, V lost 7 bases, and 7 bases had no gene match. Germline loops: CDR1 LNHDA, CDR2 SQIVND (reference sequence). CDR3 length: 15 residues.

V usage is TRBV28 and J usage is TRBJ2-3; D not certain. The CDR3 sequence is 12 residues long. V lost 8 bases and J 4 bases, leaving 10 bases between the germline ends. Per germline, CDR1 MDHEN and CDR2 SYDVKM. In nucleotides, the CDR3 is TGTGCCAGCGGGCGGCAGGCAGATACGCAGTATTTT. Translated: CASGRQADTQYF.

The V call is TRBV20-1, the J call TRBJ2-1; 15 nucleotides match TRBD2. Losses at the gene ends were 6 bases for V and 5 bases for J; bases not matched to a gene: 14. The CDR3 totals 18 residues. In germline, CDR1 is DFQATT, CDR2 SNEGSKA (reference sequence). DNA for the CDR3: TGCAGTGCGGAACCGGGACTAGCGGGAGGCTACACGAACAATGAGCAGTTCTTC. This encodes CSAEPGLAGGYTNNEQFF.

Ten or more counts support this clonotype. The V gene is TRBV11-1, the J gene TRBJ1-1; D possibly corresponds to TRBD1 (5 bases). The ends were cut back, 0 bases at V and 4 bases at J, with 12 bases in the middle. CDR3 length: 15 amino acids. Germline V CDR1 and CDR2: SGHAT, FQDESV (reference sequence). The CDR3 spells CASSLALSGGTEAFF. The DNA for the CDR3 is TGTGCCAGCAGCTTAGCTCTTTCGGGGGGCACTGAAGCTTTCTTT.

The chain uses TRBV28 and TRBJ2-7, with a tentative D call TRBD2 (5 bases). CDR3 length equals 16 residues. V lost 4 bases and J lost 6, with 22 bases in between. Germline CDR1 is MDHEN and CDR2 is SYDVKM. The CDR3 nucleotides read TGTGCCAGCAGTTCCCTGAGAGAGCGGCCCCGGGGCGAGCAGTACTTC. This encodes CASSSLRERPRGEQYF.

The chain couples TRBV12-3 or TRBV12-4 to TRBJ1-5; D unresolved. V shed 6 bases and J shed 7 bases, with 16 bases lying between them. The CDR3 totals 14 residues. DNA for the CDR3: TGTGCCAGCAGCCCCGGGTATAACGGGCAGCCCCAGCATTTT. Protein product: CASSPGYNGQPQHF.

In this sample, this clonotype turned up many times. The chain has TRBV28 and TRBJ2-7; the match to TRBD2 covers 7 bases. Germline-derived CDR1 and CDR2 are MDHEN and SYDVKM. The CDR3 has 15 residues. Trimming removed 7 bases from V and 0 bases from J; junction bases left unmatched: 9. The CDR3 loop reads CASNSVAGRSYEQYF. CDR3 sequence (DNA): TGTGCCAGCAATTCGGTAGCGGGCCGCTCCTACGAGCAGTACTTC.

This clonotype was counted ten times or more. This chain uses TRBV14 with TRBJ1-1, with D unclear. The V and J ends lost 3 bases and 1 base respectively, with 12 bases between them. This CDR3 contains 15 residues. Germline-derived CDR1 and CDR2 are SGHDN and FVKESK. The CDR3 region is CASSHLTVKNTEAFF. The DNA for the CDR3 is TGTGCCAGCAGCCATTTGACGGTCAAGAACACTGAAGCTTTCTTT.

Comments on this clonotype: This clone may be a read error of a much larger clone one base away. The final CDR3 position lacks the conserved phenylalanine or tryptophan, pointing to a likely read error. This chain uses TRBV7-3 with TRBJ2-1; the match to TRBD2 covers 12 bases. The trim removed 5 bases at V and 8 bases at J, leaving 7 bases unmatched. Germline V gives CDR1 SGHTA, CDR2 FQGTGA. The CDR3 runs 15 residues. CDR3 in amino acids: CASSPTSGGPHEQFV. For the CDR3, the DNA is TGTGCCAGCAGCCCTACTAGCGGGGGGCCCCATGAGCAGTTCGTC.

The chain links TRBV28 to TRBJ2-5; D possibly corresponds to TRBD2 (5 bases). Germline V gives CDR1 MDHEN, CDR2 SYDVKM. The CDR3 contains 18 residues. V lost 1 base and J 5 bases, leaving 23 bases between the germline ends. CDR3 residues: CASSLYAPRSLVKETQYF. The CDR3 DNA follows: TGTGCCAGCAGTTTATACGCCCCCCGTTCACTAGTTAAGGAGACCCAGTACTTC. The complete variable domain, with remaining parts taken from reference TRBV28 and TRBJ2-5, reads DVKVTQSSRYLVKRTGEKVFLECVQDMDHENMFWYRQDPGLGLRLIYFSYDVKMKEKGDIPEGYSVSREKKERFSLILESASTNQTSMYLCASSLYAPRSLVKETQYFGPGTRLLVL.

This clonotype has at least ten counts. The DNA for the CDR3 is TGCGCCAGCAGCCAATACCCTCAGACTAGCGGGAGGGCCAGTGAGCAGTTCTTC. Encoded protein: CASSQYPQTSGRASEQFF. The chain joins TRBV4-1 to TRBJ2-1; TRBD2 agrees at 14 bases. Germline values: CDR1 MGHRA, CDR2 YSYEKL. Trimming removed 2 bases from V and 9 bases from J; junction bases left unmatched: 12. CDR3 length: 18 amino acids.

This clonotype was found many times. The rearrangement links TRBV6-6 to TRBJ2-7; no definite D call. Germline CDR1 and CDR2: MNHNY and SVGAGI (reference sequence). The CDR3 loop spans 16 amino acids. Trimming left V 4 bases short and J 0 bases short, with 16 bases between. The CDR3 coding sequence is TGTGCCAGCAGTTCCCCAAACCCCCGCGCCTCCTACGAGCAGTACTTC. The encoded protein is CASSSPNPRASYEQYF.

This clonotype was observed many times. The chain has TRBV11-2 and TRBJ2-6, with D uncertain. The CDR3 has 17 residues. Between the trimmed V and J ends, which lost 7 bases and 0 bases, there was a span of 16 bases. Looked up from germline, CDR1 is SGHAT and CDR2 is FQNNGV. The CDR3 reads CASIHTDPSSGANVLTF. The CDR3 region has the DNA TGTGCCAGCATCCACACGGACCCGAGCTCTGGGGCCAACGTCCTGACTTTC.

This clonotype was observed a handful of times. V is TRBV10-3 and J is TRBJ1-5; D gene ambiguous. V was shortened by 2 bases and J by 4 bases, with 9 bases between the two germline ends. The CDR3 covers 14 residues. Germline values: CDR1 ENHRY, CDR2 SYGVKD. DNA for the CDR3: TGTGCCATCAGTGAGGACACGGTGAATCAGCCCCAGCATTTT. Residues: CAISEDTVNQPQHF.

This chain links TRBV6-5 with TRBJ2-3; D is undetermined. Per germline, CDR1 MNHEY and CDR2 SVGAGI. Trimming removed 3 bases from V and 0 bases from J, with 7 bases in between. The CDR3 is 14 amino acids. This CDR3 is CASSYAASTDTQYF. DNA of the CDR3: TGTGCCAGCAGTTATGCAGCTAGCACAGATACGCAGTATTTT.

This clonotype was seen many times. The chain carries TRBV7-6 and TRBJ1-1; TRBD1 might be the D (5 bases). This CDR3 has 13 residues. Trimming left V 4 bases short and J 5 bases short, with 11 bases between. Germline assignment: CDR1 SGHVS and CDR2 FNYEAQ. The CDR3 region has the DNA TGTGCCAGCAGCTCCTCTAAGGGGACTGAAGCTTTCTTT. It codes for CASSSSKGTEAFF.

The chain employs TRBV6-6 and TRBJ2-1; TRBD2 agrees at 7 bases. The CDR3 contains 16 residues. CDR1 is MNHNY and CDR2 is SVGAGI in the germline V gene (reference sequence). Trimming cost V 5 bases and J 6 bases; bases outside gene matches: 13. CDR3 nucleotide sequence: TGTGCCAGCAGTAGGGGCCCGGCGGGAGAATTCAATGAGCAGTTCTTC. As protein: CASSRGPAGEFNEQFF.

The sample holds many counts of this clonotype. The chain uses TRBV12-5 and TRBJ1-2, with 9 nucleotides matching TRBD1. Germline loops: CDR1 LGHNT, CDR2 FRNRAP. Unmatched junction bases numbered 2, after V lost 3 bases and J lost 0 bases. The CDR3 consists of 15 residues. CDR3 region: CASGFWTGANYGYTF. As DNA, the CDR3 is TGTGCTAGTGGTTTCTGGACAGGGGCTAACTATGGCTACACCTTC.

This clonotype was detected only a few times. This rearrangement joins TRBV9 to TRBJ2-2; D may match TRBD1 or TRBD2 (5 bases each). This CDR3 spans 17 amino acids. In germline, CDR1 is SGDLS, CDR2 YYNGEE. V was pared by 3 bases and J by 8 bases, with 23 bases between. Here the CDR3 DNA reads TGTGCCAGCAGCGAAGGACATCCGAGGGGTTTAATGGGGGAGCTGTTTTTT. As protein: CASSEGHPRGLMGELFF. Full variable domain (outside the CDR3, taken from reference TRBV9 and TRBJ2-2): DSGVTQTPKHLITATGQRVTLRCSPRSGDLSVYWYQQSLDQGLQFLIQYYNGEERAKGNILERFSAQQFPDLHSELNLSSLELGDSALYFCASSEGHPRGLMGELFFGEGSRLTVL.

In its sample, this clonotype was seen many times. The CDR3 DNA follows: TGTGCCAGTAGTATTTCAGCAGGGACCCACACTGAAGCTTTCTTT. This translates into CASSISAGTHTEAFF. V gene TRBV19 combines with J gene TRBJ1-1; D perhaps matches TRBD1 (5 bases). CDR3 length equals 15 residues. CDR1 and CDR2 from the germline V gene are LNHDA and SQIVND (reference sequence). With 3 bases removed from V and 3 bases from J, the gap between germline ends came to 14 bases.

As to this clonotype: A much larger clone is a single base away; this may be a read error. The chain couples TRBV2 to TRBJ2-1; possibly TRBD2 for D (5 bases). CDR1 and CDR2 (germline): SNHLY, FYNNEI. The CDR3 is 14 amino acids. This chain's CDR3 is CASSEIATANDQFF. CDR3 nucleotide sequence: TGTGCCAGCAGTGAGATAGCGACGGCCAATGACCAGTTCTTC.

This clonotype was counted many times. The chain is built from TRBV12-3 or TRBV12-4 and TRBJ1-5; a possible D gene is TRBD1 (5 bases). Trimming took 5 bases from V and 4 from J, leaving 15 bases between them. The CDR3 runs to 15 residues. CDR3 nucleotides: TGTGCCAGCAGTCAGACAGAGAACCCTAATCAGCCCCAGCATTTT. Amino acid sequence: CASSQTENPNQPQHF.

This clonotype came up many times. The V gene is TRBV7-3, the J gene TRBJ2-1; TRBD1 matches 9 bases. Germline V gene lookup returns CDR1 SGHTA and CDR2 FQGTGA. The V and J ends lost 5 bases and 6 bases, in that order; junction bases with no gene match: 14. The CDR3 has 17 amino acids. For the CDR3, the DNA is TGTGCCAGCAGCCCCGGGACAGGGAACCTCCGAATCAATGAGCAGTTCTTC. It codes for CASSPGTGNLRINEQFF.

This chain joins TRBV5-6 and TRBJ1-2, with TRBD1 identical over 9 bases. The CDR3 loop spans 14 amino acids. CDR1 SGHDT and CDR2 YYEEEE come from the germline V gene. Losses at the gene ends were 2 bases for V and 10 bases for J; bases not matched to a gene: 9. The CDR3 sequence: CASSFPGTGSFYTF. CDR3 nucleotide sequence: TGTGCCAGCAGCTTCCCCGGGACAGGGAGCTTCTACACCTTC. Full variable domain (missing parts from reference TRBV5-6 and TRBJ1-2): DAGVTQSPTHLIKTRGQQVTLRCSPKSGHDTVSWYQQALGQGPQFIFQYYEEEERQRGNFPDRFSGHQFPNYSSELNVNALLLGDSALYLCASSFPGTGSFYTFGSGTRLTVV.

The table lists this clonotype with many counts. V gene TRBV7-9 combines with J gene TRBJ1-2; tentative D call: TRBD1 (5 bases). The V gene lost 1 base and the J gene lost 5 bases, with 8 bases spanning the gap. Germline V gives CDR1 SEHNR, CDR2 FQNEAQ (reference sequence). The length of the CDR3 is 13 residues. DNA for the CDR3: TGTGCCAGCAGCTTAGGGACATCGTATGGCTACACCTTC. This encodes CASSLGTSYGYTF.

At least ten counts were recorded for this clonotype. The CDR3, as DNA: TGTGCCATCAGTGAGCGGGGTACCAATCAGCCCCAGCATTTT. It translates to CAISERGTNQPQHF. This chain links TRBV10-3 with TRBJ1-5, with unresolved D. Germline lookup yields CDR1 ENHRY and CDR2 SYGVKD. The CDR3 spans 14 residues. Trimming shortened V by 2 bases and J by 3 bases, and 8 bases separated the two germline ends.

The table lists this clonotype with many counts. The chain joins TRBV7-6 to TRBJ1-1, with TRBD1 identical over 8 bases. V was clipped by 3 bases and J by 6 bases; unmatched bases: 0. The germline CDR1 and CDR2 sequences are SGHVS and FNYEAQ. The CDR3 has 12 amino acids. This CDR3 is CASSLTGAEAFF. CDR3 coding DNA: TGTGCCAGCAGCTTGACAGGGGCTGAAGCTTTCTTT. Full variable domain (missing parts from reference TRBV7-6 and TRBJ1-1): GAGVSQSPRYKVTKRGQDVALRCDPISGHVSLYWYRQALGQGPEFLTYFNYEAQQDKSGLPNDRFSAERPEGSISTLTIQRTEQRDSAMYRCASSLTGAEAFFGQGTRLTVV.